The 27 T cell receptor beta chains reported below all come from one sample, sequenced in a study of blood T cells in healthy people across ages. For the second PCR, which ran for roughly 7 to 11 cycles, a sample-barcoded 5' primer and a J-beta primer mix were used. TCRdb itself ran the 5' RACE reads through MiXCR, one entry per CDR3 protein. The data hold 850,000 to 1,000,000 distinct CDR3 sequences, with about 53% observed a single time. Sequenced material: blood. All receptors derive from a woman aged 60-70 years in good health.

The chain is built from TRBV14 and TRBJ1-5; D possibly corresponds to TRBD1 (5 bases). Between the trimmed V and J ends, which lost 1 base and 0 bases, there was a span of 19 bases. The CDR3 contains 19 residues. Germline V CDR1 and CDR2: SGHDN, FVKESK. The chain's CDR3 is CASSQVIPTKTDSNQPQHF. The DNA for the CDR3 is TGTGCCAGCAGCCAAGTGATCCCGACAAAGACAGATAGCAATCAGCCCCAGCATTTT.

The chain combines TRBV20-1 with TRBJ1-2; no clear D. From germline, CDR1 is DFQATT and CDR2 SNEGSKA (reference sequence). Trimming stripped 7 bases from V and 5 bases from J, with 17 bases between. The CDR3 has 13 residues. The CDR3 nucleotides read TGCAGTGGCCGGGCCCTCGGGGTTTATGGCTACACCTTC. Translation gives CSGRALGVYGYTF.

With regard to this clonotype: One junction end disagrees with the germline gene, perhaps due to a read error. The V gene is TRBV18, the J gene TRBJ2-1; D unresolved. The J call may be mistaken, given a closer DNA end match to TRBJ2-7. This CDR3 is built from 12 residues. The germline V gene encodes CDR1 KGHSH and CDR2 LQKENI. The CDR3 DNA reads as TGTGCCAGCGCACCAAGATACAATGAGCAGTACTTC. Translation: CASAPRYNEQYF.

On this clonotype: Since a much larger clone is just one base distant, this may be a read error. This CDR3 reads CASSDASREQYF. CDR3 nucleotide sequence: TGTGCCAGCAGCGATGCCTCCCGCGAGCAGTACTTC. The chain links TRBV7-3 to TRBJ2-7; D gene unclear. The V and J ends lost 5 bases and 6 bases respectively, with 11 bases between them. The CDR3 contains 12 residues. Germline V gives CDR1 SGHTA, CDR2 FQGTGA.

This clonotype was observed a handful of times. This chain links TRBV20-1 with TRBJ2-3, with D possibly being TRBD1 (6 bases). Trimming took off 6 bases at V and 1 base at J, with 20 bases between the two ends. The CDR3 loop spans 16 amino acids. Looked up from germline, CDR1 is DFQATT and CDR2 is SNEGSKA (reference sequence). The CDR3 nucleotides are TGCAGTGCCAGGGGCTACTTCCCCGCTCGCACAGATACGCAGTATTTT. It encodes CSARGYFPARTDTQYF.

There are a few counts of this clonotype. V gene TRBV5-1 combines with J gene TRBJ2-1; tentative D call: TRBD1 (5 bases). V was cut by 2 bases and J by 10 bases, with 16 bases left in between. In germline, CDR1 is SGHRS, CDR2 YFSETQ. The CDR3 sequence is 14 residues long. The CDR3 coding sequence is TGCGCCAGCAGCTTCTTCGACAGCCTTTTAGAGCAGTTCTTC. It specifies CASSFFDSLLEQFF.

This chain uses TRBV28 with TRBJ2-5, with TRBD2 identical over 12 bases. The tail of the sequence fits TRBJ2-7 better, so the J call may be wrong. The CDR3 sequence is 14 residues long. Germline CDR1 and CDR2: MDHEN and SYDVKM. CDR3 region: CASRLGLAGYEQYF. The CDR3 DNA is TGTGCCAGCAGGTTGGGACTAGCGGGCTACGAGCAGTACTTC.

The chain has TRBV9 and TRBJ2-1, with D perhaps matching TRBD2 (6 bases). Germline V gene sequence: CDR1 SGDLS, CDR2 YYNGEE. The V and J ends lost 0 bases and 9 bases respectively, with 19 bases between them. CDR3 length: 16 residues. CDR3 nucleotide sequence: TGTGCCAGCAGCGTAGGGGCGGGAATCGAAATGGGTGAGCAGTTCTTC. Translation gives CASSVGAGIEMGEQFF.

This clonotype occurred a few times. The chain recombines TRBV12-3 or TRBV12-4 with TRBJ2-4; D is perhaps TRBD2 (6 bases). The J call may be wrong; the DNA end is better matched by TRBJ2-7. The length of the CDR3 is 15 residues. The CDR3 nucleotides read TGTGCCAGCAACTCCGGGACCGGACTACCCTGCGAGCAGTACTTC. It codes for CASNSGTGLPCEQYF.

J is TRBJ1-2 and V is TRBV18, with a possible D match to TRBD1 (6 bases). Trimming took off 0 bases at V and 6 bases at J, with 11 bases between the two ends. This CDR3 spans 14 amino acids. Germline V gene data show CDR1 as KGHSH and CDR2 as LQKENI. CDR3 residues: CASSPPTTGDGYTF. Written as DNA, the CDR3 is TGTGCCAGCTCACCACCGACGACAGGTGATGGCTACACCTTC. Together with reference TRBV18 and TRBJ1-2, the CDR3 gives the full variable domain: NAGVMQNPRHLVRRRGQEARLRCSPMKGHSHVYWYRQLPEEGLKFMVYLQKENIIDESGMPKERFSAEFPKEGPSILRIQQVVRGDSAAYFCASSPPTTGDGYTFGSGTRLTVV.

This chain uses TRBV7-2 with TRBJ2-3; D is undetermined. CDR1 and CDR2 from the germline V gene are SGHTA and FQGNSA. The CDR3 runs 14 residues. V lost 5 bases to trimming and J lost 5 bases, with 14 bases between them. CDR3 in DNA: TGTGCCAGCAGCATCAACAAGGTTAAAGATACGCAGTATTTT. Protein: CASSINKVKDTQYF.

This chain uses TRBV3-1 with TRBJ1-5; D is possibly TRBD1 (6 bases). The germline gives CDR1 LGHDT, CDR2 YNNKEL (reference sequence). This CDR3 has 12 residues. V was clipped by 6 bases and J by 5 bases, with 8 bases between them. CDR3 protein: CASRRGDQPQHF. The CDR3 nucleotides read TGTGCCAGCAGAAGGGGGGATCAGCCCCAGCATTTT.

This clonotype has more than one count but fewer than ten. The chain uses TRBV5-1 and TRBJ2-1; TRBD2 matches 9 bases. The J segment lost 0 bases and the V segment lost 4 bases, leaving 5 bases of the junction unmatched. This CDR3 region has 16 residues. CDR1 is SGHRS, CDR2 YFSETQ, per germline. The CDR3 protein is CASSRRSGSSYNEQFF. In DNA form, the CDR3 reads TGCGCCAGCAGCCGCCGTAGCGGGAGCTCCTACAATGAGCAGTTCTTC. Combining the CDR3 with reference TRBV5-1 and TRBJ2-1 gives the whole variable domain KAGVTQTPRYLIKTRGQQVTLSCSPISGHRSVSWYQQTPGQGLQFLFEYFSETQRNKGNFPGRFSGRQFSNSRSEMNVSTLELGDSALYLCASSRRSGSSYNEQFFGPGTRLTVL.

This clonotype occurred a few times. This chain links TRBV10-3 with TRBJ1-5, with unresolved D. The CDR3 has 12 residues. Between the trimmed V and J ends, which lost 3 bases and 3 bases, there was a span of 3 bases. The germline V gene encodes CDR1 ENHRY and CDR2 SYGVKD. CDR3 residues: CAISENNQPQHF. The DNA for the CDR3 is TGTGCCATCAGTGAAAACAATCAGCCCCAGCATTTT.

The rearrangement links TRBV12-3 or TRBV12-4 to TRBJ1-5, with D unresolved. There are 13 residues in the CDR3. V lost 6 bases and J lost 3, with 9 bases in between. CDR3 in DNA: TGTGCCAGCAGACCGGAGGTCAATCAGCCCCAGCATTTT. Its protein product is CASRPEVNQPQHF.

The chain is built from TRBV30 and TRBJ2-3, with no clear D. The length of the CDR3 is 14 residues. The V and J ends lost 3 bases and 6 bases respectively, with 16 bases between them. In germline, CDR1 is GTSNPN, CDR2 SVGIG (reference sequence). CDR3 DNA: TGTGCCTGGAGAGGACGAGCGATACTTGATACGCAGTATTTT. Its translation: CAWRGRAILDTQYF.

This clonotype came up a few times. The genes are TRBV11-2 and TRBJ2-3; 11 nucleotides agree with TRBD2. The junction had 8 bases not matched to a gene; V was cut back by 1 base and J by 2 bases. Per the germline V gene, CDR1 is SGHAT and CDR2 is FQNNGV. This CDR3 region has 18 residues. The CDR3 loop reads CASSLGTGTSGDTDTQYF. The CDR3 nucleotides are TGTGCCAGCAGCTTAGGAACCGGGACTAGCGGAGACACAGATACGCAGTATTTT.

The genes are TRBV28 and TRBJ1-4; D ambiguous. The CDR3 runs 15 residues. The germline gives CDR1 MDHEN, CDR2 SYDVKM. The V gene lost 2 bases and the J gene lost 4 bases, with 11 bases spanning the gap. The CDR3 nucleotides read TGTGCCAGCAGTTTAGGACGAGTGAATAATGAAAAACTGTTTTTT. Its protein is CASSLGRVNNEKLFF.

This sequence joins TRBV19 and TRBJ2-4, with TRBD1 matching over 9 bases. Germline-derived CDR1 and CDR2 are LNHDA and SQIVND (reference sequence). The CDR3 length is 14 residues. With 9 bases clipped from V and 13 bases from J, the junction kept 16 bases outside the gene matches. CDR3 residues: CARFSDRGSWEQYF. In DNA form, the CDR3 reads TGTGCCAGATTTTCGGACAGGGGATCATGGGAGCAGTACTTC.

The CDR3 nucleotides read TGCAGCCCTGCGGAAGGCACGAACACCGGGGAGCTGTTTTTT. This sequence encodes CSPAEGTNTGELFF. This chain connects TRBV29-1 to TRBJ2-2; D not certain. Trimming removed 8 bases at V and 0 bases at J, with 13 bases between. CDR1 and CDR2 (germline): SQVTM, ANQGSEA. CDR3 length: 14 residues.

The J gene is TRBJ2-3, the V gene TRBV7-2; D may be TRBD2 (5 bases). The germline V and J ends were trimmed by 4 bases and 2 bases, with 13 bases remaining between them. The CDR3 runs 15 residues. CDR1 and CDR2 (germline): SGHTA, FQGNSA. CDR3 in amino acids: CASSSARATTDTQYF. The CDR3 region has the DNA TGTGCCAGCAGCTCAGCGAGGGCAACCACAGATACGCAGTATTTT.

J is TRBJ2-7 and V is TRBV2; tentative D call: TRBD2 (6 bases). This CDR3 contains 16 residues. V lost 9 bases and J lost 4, with 25 bases in between. Germline V gene lookup returns CDR1 SNHLY and CDR2 FYNNEI. CDR3 sequence: CASTDLELAERYEQYF. The DNA for the CDR3 is TGTGCCAGTACTGACCTTGAGTTAGCGGAACGTTACGAGCAGTACTTC.

In its sample, this clonotype was seen a few times. The V and J genes are TRBV27 and TRBJ2-7; 9 bases fit TRBD2. This CDR3 has 14 residues. Trimming at V came to 3 bases and at J to 5 bases, leaving 5 bases not matched to a gene. Germline V gene sequence: CDR1 MNHEY, CDR2 SMNVEV (reference sequence). The CDR3 loop reads CASSFGLAFHEQYF. The CDR3 nucleotides read TGTGCCAGCAGTTTTGGACTAGCGTTCCACGAGCAGTACTTC.

As regards this clonotype: A much more abundant neighbour one base away suggests this may be a read error. The chain recombines TRBV20-1 with TRBJ2-1; maybe TRBD2 (7 bases). Germline CDR1 reads DFQATT; CDR2 reads SNEGSKA (reference sequence). V lost 8 bases and J lost 10, with 21 bases in between. This CDR3 spans 13 amino acids. The CDR3 DNA is TGCAGTACCAGGGGCGGGAGCTTAGGCGAGCAGTTCTTC. This translates into CSTRGGSLGEQFF.

This clonotype was recorded a few times. The CDR3 DNA follows: TGTGCCAGCAGTGACGGGGGTAGCGGGAGCTACGAGCAGTACTTC. Protein sequence: CASSDGGSGSYEQYF. The rearrangement joins TRBV27 to TRBJ2-7, with TRBD2 identical over 9 bases. This CDR3 comprises 15 residues. Germline V gene lookup returns CDR1 MNHEY and CDR2 SMNVEV (reference sequence). The V and J ends lost 5 bases and 3 bases, in that order; junction bases with no gene match: 8.

This clonotype was detected only a few times. This may stem from a read error, because a much larger clone lies one nucleotide away. The chain links TRBV12-3 or TRBV12-4 to TRBJ2-7, with a tentative D call TRBD2 (5 bases). V lost 5 bases to trimming and J lost 3 bases, with 11 bases between them. The CDR3 consists of 13 residues. The CDR3 spells CASSVNSDYEQYF. CDR3 bases: TGTGCCAGCAGTGTAAATAGCGACTACGAGCAGTACTTC.

The gene calls are TRBV28 and TRBJ2-6; 9 nucleotides agree with TRBD1. Per germline, CDR1 MDHEN and CDR2 SYDVKM. CDR3 length: 18 residues. V lost 3 bases, J lost 4 bases, and 10 bases stayed unmatched. The CDR3 DNA is TGTGCCAGCAGTTTTACCGGGACAGGGATGTCGGGGGCCAACGTCCTGACTTTC. Translation: CASSFTGTGMSGANVLTF. Filled out from reference TRBV28 and TRBJ2-6, the complete variable domain reads DVKVTQSSRYLVKRTGEKVFLECVQDMDHENMFWYRQDPGLGLRLIYFSYDVKMKEKGDIPEGYSVSREKKERFSLILESASTNQTSMYLCASSFTGTGMSGANVLTFGAGSRLTVL.